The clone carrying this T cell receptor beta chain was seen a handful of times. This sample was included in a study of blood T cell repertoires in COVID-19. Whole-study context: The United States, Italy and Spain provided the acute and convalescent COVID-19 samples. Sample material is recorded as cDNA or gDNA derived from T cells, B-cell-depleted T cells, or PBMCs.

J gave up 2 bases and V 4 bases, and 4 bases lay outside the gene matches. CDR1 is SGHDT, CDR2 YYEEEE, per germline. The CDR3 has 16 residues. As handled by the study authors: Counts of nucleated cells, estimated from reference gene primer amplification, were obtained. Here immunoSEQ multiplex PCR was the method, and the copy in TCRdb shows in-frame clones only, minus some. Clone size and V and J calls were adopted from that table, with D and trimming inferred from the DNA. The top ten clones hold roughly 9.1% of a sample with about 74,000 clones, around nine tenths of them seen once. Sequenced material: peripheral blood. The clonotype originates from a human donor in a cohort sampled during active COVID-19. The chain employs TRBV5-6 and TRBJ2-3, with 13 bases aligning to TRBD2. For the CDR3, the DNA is TGTGCCAGCAGCCCCGGACTAGCGGGAGACACAGATACGCAGTATTTT. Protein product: CASSPGLAGDTDTQYF. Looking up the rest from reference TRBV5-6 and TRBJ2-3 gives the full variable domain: DAGVTQSPTHLIKTRGQQVTLRCSPKSGHDTVSWYQQALGQGPQFIFQYYEEEERQRGNFPDRFSGHQFPNYSSELNVNALLLGDSALYLCASSPGLAGDTDTQYFGPGTRLTVL.